Presented here are 30 T cell receptor beta chains from one specimen sequenced in a study of T cell repertoires in cytomegalovirus infection. TCRdb used MiXCR to reprocess the reads, holding one entry per CDR3 protein. Among about 830,000 distinct CDR3 sequences listed, approximately 32% were seen once. Their antigen targets remain unknown. The sequencing used cultured CD8+ T cells from PBMCs, collected from culture after CMV antigen stimulation. The receptors shown here come from a human donor in good health (CMV status not recorded). Some clones in this sample may be carry-over from other donors' samples.

This chain joins TRBV7-9 and TRBJ2-5; possible D gene TRBD1, 7 bases. V was shortened by 5 bases and J by 3 bases, with 16 bases between the two germline ends. The CDR3 is 15 residues long. Germline lookup yields CDR1 SEHNR and CDR2 FQNEAQ (reference sequence). The CDR3 DNA reads TGTGCCAGCAGCCTCGTGGAGGGGGCCAAAGAGACCCAGTACTTC. Amino acid sequence: CASSLVEGAKETQYF.

This clonotype has ten or more counts. The V gene is TRBV6-1, the J gene TRBJ2-1, with 7 nucleotides matching TRBD2. The ends lost 8 bases at V and 0 bases at J; junction bases unmatched: 13. Germline V gene sequence: CDR1 MNHNS, CDR2 SASEGT. This CDR3 contains 17 residues. CDR3 nucleotides: TGTGCCAGCCCTGCTAGCGGACTCTTTAGCTCCTACAATGAGCAGTTCTTC. As protein: CASPASGLFSSYNEQFF.

The sample holds many counts of this clonotype. This chain links TRBV7-8 with TRBJ1-5; D not resolved. Germline lookup yields CDR1 SGHVS and CDR2 FQNEAQ. This CDR3 has 15 residues. V lost 7 bases to trimming and J lost 1 base, with 14 bases between them. CDR3 nucleotide sequence: TGTGCCAGCACCGAGAACAGACGGAGCAATCAGCCCCAGCATTTT. Translation gives CASTENRRSNQPQHF. The full variable domain, completed using reference TRBV7-8 and TRBJ1-5, is GAGVSQSPRYKVAKRGQDVALRCDPISGHVSLFWYQQALGQGPEFLTYFQNEAQLDKSGLPSDRFFAERPEGSVSTLKIQRTQQEDSAVYLCASTENRRSNQPQHFGDGTRLSIL.

This clonotype turned up a few times. This sequence joins TRBV7-4 and TRBJ1-1; D is unclear. Deletions cut 4 bases from V and 8 bases from J, with 11 bases between. The CDR3 spans 12 residues. Germline loops: CDR1 SGHVT, CDR2 SQSDAQ. The DNA for the CDR3 is TGTGCCAGCAGCTCGGATTACTTGGAAGCTTTCTTT. Protein product: CASSSDYLEAFF. Complete variable domain (other parts from reference TRBV7-4 and TRBJ1-1): GAGVSQSPRYKVAKRGRDVALRCDSISGHVTLYWYRQTLGQGSEVLTYSQSDAQRDKSGRPSGRFSAERPERSVSTLKIQRTEQGDSAVYLCASSSDYLEAFFGQGTRLTVV.

This clonotype was recorded a few times. The chain uses TRBV6-1 and TRBJ1-6; D remains unclear. The CDR3 sequence is 16 residues long. V dropped 2 bases and J dropped 3 bases, with 11 bases sitting between them. The germline V gene has CDR1 MNHNS and CDR2 SASEGT. CDR3 amino acids: CASSEIAGLYNSPLHF. CDR3 DNA sequence: TGTGCCAGCAGTGAAATCGCAGGTCTCTATAATTCACCCCTCCACTTT.

In its sample, this clonotype was seen a few times. This chain joins TRBV10-3 and TRBJ2-7; D ambiguous. Deletions cut 8 bases from V and 0 bases from J, with 14 bases between. This CDR3 contains 14 residues. Germline V gene lookup returns CDR1 ENHRY and CDR2 SYGVKD. CDR3 DNA sequence: TGTGCCATCTCTACCAGCGCGAGCTCCTACGAGCAGTACGTC. Its protein is CAISTSASSYEQYV.

In DNA form, the CDR3 reads TGTGCCAGCAGTTACCCGGGACTAGCGGGGTCCTATGGGCAGTTCTTC. Amino acids: CASSYPGLAGSYGQFF. The J gene is TRBJ2-1, the V gene TRBV6-2 or TRBV6-3, with TRBD2 identical over 13 bases. CDR3 size: 16 residues. CDR1 is MNHEY and CDR2 is SVGEGT in the germline V gene. V lost 2 bases and J lost 12; bases outside the gene matches: 10.

The genes are TRBV5-5 and TRBJ1-1; possible D gene TRBD1, 6 bases. The CDR3 has 13 residues. Germline assignment: CDR1 SGHKS and CDR2 YYEKEE (reference sequence). Trimming shortened V by 4 bases and J by 1 base, and 8 bases separated the two germline ends. CDR3 bases: TGTGCCAGCAGCATGGACAGGAACACTGAAGCTTTCTTT. This gives the protein CASSMDRNTEAFF.

This chain links TRBV25-1 with TRBJ1-2, with TRBD1 matching 7 bases. Germline loops: CDR1 MGHDK, CDR2 SYGVNS. V shed 8 bases and J 8 bases; nucleotides not matched to a gene: 17. The CDR3 has 15 residues. The CDR3 sequence: CASATRATGNGGYTF. In nucleotides, the CDR3 is TGTGCCAGCGCTACTAGGGCGACAGGGAATGGCGGCTACACCTTC.

The table lists this clonotype with a few counts. In DNA form, the CDR3 reads TGTGCCAGCAGCGTAGACGCCGGGGACAGGGGAGGCTACAATGAGCAGTTCTTC. Translation: CASSVDAGDRGGYNEQFF. The J gene is TRBJ2-1, the V gene TRBV9; 10 bases match TRBD1. Per germline, CDR1 SGDLS and CDR2 YYNGEE. The V and J ends lost 0 bases and 3 bases, in that order; junction bases with no gene match: 9. The CDR3 is 18 amino acids. The full variable domain, completed using reference TRBV9 and TRBJ2-1, is DSGVTQTPKHLITATGQRVTLRCSPRSGDLSVYWYQQSLDQGLQFLIQYYNGEERAKGNILERFSAQQFPDLHSELNLSSLELGDSALYFCASSVDAGDRGGYNEQFFGPGTRLTVL.

In its sample, this clonotype was seen a few times. The genes are TRBV4-1 and TRBJ2-5, with D possibly matching TRBD2 (5 bases). The CDR3 has 13 residues. Germline assignment: CDR1 MGHRA and CDR2 YSYEKL. Between the trimmed V and J ends, which lost 2 bases and 6 bases, there was a span of 10 bases. As DNA, the CDR3 is TGCGCCAGCAGCCAACGGTCGGGGAAGACCCAGTACTTC. It yields the protein CASSQRSGKTQYF.

The chain employs TRBV12-3 or TRBV12-4 and TRBJ1-1, with D possibly matching TRBD1 (5 bases). Trimming pared 5 bases from V and 7 bases from J, leaving 17 bases between. The CDR3 extends over 14 amino acids. CDR3 amino acids: CASSVEVGADEAFF. DNA of the CDR3: TGTGCCAGCAGTGTTGAGGTAGGGGCTGATGAAGCTTTCTTT.

The genes are TRBV29-1 and TRBJ2-7; D is uncertain. The CDR3 is made up of 13 amino acids. The germline gives CDR1 SQVTM, CDR2 ANQGSEA. V was shortened by 7 bases and J by 0 bases, with 13 bases between the two germline ends. This chain's CDR3 is CSAAPADSYEQYF. DNA for the CDR3: TGCAGCGCCGCTCCTGCAGACTCCTACGAGCAGTACTTC.

Only a few counts were recorded for this clonotype. The genes are TRBV6-6 and TRBJ2-2; 8 bases are a match to TRBD2. The CDR3 is 19 residues long. In germline, CDR1 is MNHNY, CDR2 SVGAGI (reference sequence). The trim removed 5 bases at V and 4 bases at J, leaving 18 bases unmatched. CDR3 nucleotides: TGTGCCAGCAGTGTATCATTGCTGTTAGCGGGGTCGAGCACCGGGGAGCTGTTTTTT. It encodes CASSVSLLLAGSSTGELFF.

This clonotype was seen at least ten times. The chain carries TRBV12-5 and TRBJ2-5, with a weak D call TRBD2 (5 bases). This CDR3 region has 16 residues. V lost 3 bases and J lost 5, with 19 bases in between. CDR1 and CDR2 from the germline V gene are LGHNT and FRNRAP. The CDR3 region has the DNA TGTGCTAGTGGTTTTTCTCGGGCTAGCTTTACGGAGACCCAGTACTTC. This codes for CASGFSRASFTETQYF. Drawing the rest from reference TRBV12-5 and TRBJ2-5, the complete variable domain is DARVTQTPRHKVTEMGQEVTMRCQPILGHNTVFWYRQTMMQGLELLAYFRNRAPLDDSGMPKDRFSAEMPDATLATLKIQPSEPRDSAVYFCASGFSRASFTETQYFGPGTRLLVL.

The chain combines TRBV5-4 with TRBJ1-1, with TRBD1 identical over 8 bases. The CDR3 covers 14 residues. Germline-derived CDR1 and CDR2 are SGHNT and YYREEE (reference sequence). Trimming at V came to 3 bases and at J to 6 bases, leaving 7 bases not matched to a gene. The CDR3 region has the DNA TGTGCCAGCAGCTCACCCGGGACAGGACCTGAAGCTTTCTTT. As protein: CASSSPGTGPEAFF. Full variable domain (outside the CDR3, taken from reference TRBV5-4 and TRBJ1-1): ETGVTQSPTHLIKTRGQQVTLRCSSQSGHNTVSWYQQALGQGPQFIFQYYREEENGRGNFPPRFSGLQFPNYSSELNVNALELDDSALYLCASSSPGTGPEAFFGQGTRLTVV.

J is TRBJ2-1 and V is TRBV3-1, with 7 bases matching TRBD1. V was pared by 1 base and J by 4 bases, with 10 bases of the junction left unmatched. CDR1 is LGHDT, CDR2 YNNKEL, per germline (reference sequence). The CDR3 covers 17 residues. CDR3 coding DNA: TGTGCCAGCAGCCAAGTCGAAATTGGACAGGCATACAATGAGCAGTTCTTC. Amino acids: CASSQVEIGQAYNEQFF.

This clonotype was picked up many times. The chain joins TRBV7-6 to TRBJ1-1, with a possible D match to TRBD1 (6 bases). Germline-derived CDR1 and CDR2 are SGHVS and FNYEAQ. V gave up 5 bases and J gave up 2 bases, with 21 bases separating them. The CDR3 length is 17 residues. For the CDR3, the DNA is TGTGCCAGCAGCCCCAGAGGTTACGGACAGATAAACACTGAAGCTTTCTTT. Its translation is CASSPRGYGQINTEAFF.

This clonotype was detected a few times. The chain employs TRBV12-3 or TRBV12-4 and TRBJ2-7; 7 bases map to TRBD1. There are 12 residues in the CDR3. J gave up 6 bases and V 5 bases, and 4 bases lay outside the gene matches. CDR3 nucleotides: TGTGCCAGCAGTATCGGGACAGCCGAGCAGTACTTC. It encodes CASSIGTAEQYF.

The V and J genes are TRBV6-5 and TRBJ2-2, with a possible D match to TRBD1 (7 bases). Germline V CDR1 and CDR2: MNHEY, SVGAGI. The CDR3 totals 18 residues. Trimming took off 2 bases at V and 4 bases at J, with 20 bases between the two ends. The CDR3 sequence is CASSYLSTEGTATGELFF. CDR3 nucleotides: TGTGCCAGCAGTTACCTCTCCACGGAGGGGACAGCCACCGGGGAGCTGTTTTTT.

This chain uses TRBV6-6 with TRBJ2-5; tentative D call: TRBD1 (5 bases). This CDR3 has 14 amino acids. Trimming pared 2 bases from V and 1 base from J, leaving 8 bases between. CDR1 and CDR2 (germline): MNHNY, SVGAGI (reference sequence). CDR3 region: CASSYDQGQETQYF. The CDR3, as DNA: TGTGCCAGCAGTTACGATCAGGGCCAAGAGACCCAGTACTTC.

This chain links TRBV4-1 with TRBJ2-1; D call uncertain. CDR1 and CDR2 (germline): MGHRA, YSYEKL. The CDR3 runs to 13 residues. V lost 1 base and J lost 8, with 9 bases in between. CDR3 in DNA: TGCGCCAGCAGCCAAGGCCTACCCGATGAGCAGTTCTTC. As protein: CASSQGLPDEQFF.

This clonotype was seen a few times. The genes are TRBV27 and TRBJ2-7; 9 bases line up with TRBD1. CDR1 is MNHEY and CDR2 is SMNVEV in the germline V gene (reference sequence). Trimming at V came to 3 bases and at J to 6 bases, leaving 3 bases not matched to a gene. The CDR3 consists of 13 residues. DNA for the CDR3: TGTGCCAGCAGTTTCGGGACAGGGTTCGAGCAGTACTTC. It translates to CASSFGTGFEQYF.

This clonotype was recorded at least ten times. This rearrangement joins TRBV7-9 to TRBJ2-2; D possibly corresponds to TRBD2 (5 bases). The CDR3 has 13 residues. Germline CDR1 and CDR2: SEHNR and FQNEAQ (reference sequence). V was trimmed by 9 bases and J by 1 base, leaving 9 bases between them. The chain's CDR3 is CARWEQNTGELFF. The CDR3, as DNA: TGTGCCAGATGGGAGCAGAACACCGGGGAGCTGTTTTTT.

This clonotype was detected once. A junction end diverges from the germline sequence, so it may reflect a read error. The rearrangement uses TRBV19 and TRBJ2-1; TRBD1 aligns across 7 bases. The CDR3 extends over 15 amino acids. Germline V gene data show CDR1 as LNHDA and CDR2 as SQIVND (reference sequence). CDR3 protein: CASRIEVEGAYEQFF. The DNA for the CDR3 is TGTGCCAGTAGAATAGAAGTCGAGGGGGCCTATGAGCAGTTCTTC.

There are many counts of this clonotype. The chain has TRBV6-5 and TRBJ2-2; the D gene is possibly TRBD2 (6 bases). The CDR3 is 21 residues long. V was trimmed by 2 bases and J by 3 bases, leaving 28 bases between them. Germline V gives CDR1 MNHEY, CDR2 SVGAGI. CDR3 loop: CASSYRPGDRWGARDTGELFF. The CDR3 DNA sequence: TGTGCCAGCAGTTACCGCCCGGGGGACCGGTGGGGCGCCCGCGACACCGGGGAGCTGTTTTTT.

J is TRBJ2-1 and V is TRBV12-3 or TRBV12-4; the D is unclear. V gave up 10 bases and J gave up 7 bases, with 11 bases separating them. This CDR3 has 11 residues. Written as DNA, the CDR3 is TGTGCCATCCAACCCGGGAATGAGCAGTTCTTC. It yields the protein CAIQPGNEQFF.

In this sample, this clonotype turned up many times. The V call is TRBV28, the J call TRBJ1-1; TRBD1 might be the D (6 bases). CDR1 is MDHEN, CDR2 SYDVKM, per germline. V gave up 6 bases and J gave up 4 bases, with 15 bases separating them. This CDR3 is 14 amino acids long. The CDR3 DNA follows: TGTGCCAGCAGCGAGGGGGGCTCTGGCACTGAAGCTTTCTTT. Translation gives CASSEGGSGTEAFF.

Concerning this clonotype itself: A read error may account for a junction end that differs from germline. The CDR3 DNA reads as TGCGCCACCAGTTCTTGCAGGGAGCATTACGAGCAGTACTTC. It is translated as CATSSCREHYEQYF. The chain employs TRBV23-1 and TRBJ2-7; either TRBD1 or TRBD2 may supply D (5 bases each). TRBV23-1 belongs to the ORF category, with a function that is uncertain. The CDR3 extends over 14 amino acids.

The J gene is TRBJ2-3, the V gene TRBV19; D may correspond to TRBD1 or TRBD2 (5 bases each). Germline CDR1 is LNHDA and CDR2 is SQIVND (reference sequence). The V end lost 5 bases, the J end lost 0 bases, and 15 bases lay between the germline ends. This CDR3 contains 16 residues. In DNA form, the CDR3 reads TGTGCCAGTAGTTTAGGGACGGCGCGTAGCACAGATACGCAGTATTTT. Encoded protein: CASSLGTARSTDTQYF.